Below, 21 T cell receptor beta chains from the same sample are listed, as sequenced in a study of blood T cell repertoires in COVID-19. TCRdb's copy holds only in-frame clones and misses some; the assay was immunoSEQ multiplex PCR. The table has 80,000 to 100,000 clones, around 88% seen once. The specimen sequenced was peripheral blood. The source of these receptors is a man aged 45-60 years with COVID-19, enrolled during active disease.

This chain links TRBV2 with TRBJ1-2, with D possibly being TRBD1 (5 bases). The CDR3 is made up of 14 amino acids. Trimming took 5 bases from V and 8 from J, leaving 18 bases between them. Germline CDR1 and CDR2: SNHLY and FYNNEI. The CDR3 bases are TGTGCCAGCAGTAATTCGCAGGAGGGGTCGGGCTACACCTTC. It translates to CASSNSQEGSGYTF.

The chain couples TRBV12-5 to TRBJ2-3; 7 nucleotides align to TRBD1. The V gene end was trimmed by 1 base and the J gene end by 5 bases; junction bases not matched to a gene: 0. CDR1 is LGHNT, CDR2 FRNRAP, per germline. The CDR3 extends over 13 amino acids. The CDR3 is CASGLDRGDTQYF. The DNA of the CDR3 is TGTGCTAGTGGTTTGGACAGGGGAGATACGCAGTATTTT.

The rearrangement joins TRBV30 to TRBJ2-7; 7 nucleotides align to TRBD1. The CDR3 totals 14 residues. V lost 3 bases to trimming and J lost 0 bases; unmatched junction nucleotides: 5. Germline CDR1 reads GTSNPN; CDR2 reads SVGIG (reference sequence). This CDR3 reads CAWSHQGVSYEQYF. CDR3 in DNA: TGTGCCTGGAGCCATCAGGGGGTCTCCTACGAGCAGTACTTC.

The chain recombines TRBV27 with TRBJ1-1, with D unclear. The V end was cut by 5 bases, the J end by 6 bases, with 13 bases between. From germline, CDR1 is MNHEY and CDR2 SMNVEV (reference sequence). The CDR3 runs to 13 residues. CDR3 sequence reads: CASSTYREAEAFF. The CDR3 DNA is TGTGCCAGCAGTACTTATCGGGAGGCTGAAGCTTTCTTT.

CDR3 residues: CASSVAPQNTGELFF. The CDR3 DNA reads as TGTGCCAGCAGCGTAGCGCCACAGAACACCGGGGAGCTGTTTTTT. The chain uses TRBV9 and TRBJ2-2, with no clear D. This CDR3 has 15 residues. CDR1 and CDR2 (germline): SGDLS, YYNGEE. Trimming shortened V by 0 bases and J by 1 base, and 7 bases separated the two germline ends.

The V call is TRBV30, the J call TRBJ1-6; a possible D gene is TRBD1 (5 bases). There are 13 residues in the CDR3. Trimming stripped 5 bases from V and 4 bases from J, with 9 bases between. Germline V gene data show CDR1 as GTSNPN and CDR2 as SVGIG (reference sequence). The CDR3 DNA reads TGTGCCTGGGGGACTGTGTATAATTCACCCCTCCACTTT. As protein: CAWGTVYNSPLHF. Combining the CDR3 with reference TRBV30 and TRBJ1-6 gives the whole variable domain SQTIHQWPATLVQPVGSPLSLECTVEGTSNPNLYWYRQAAGRGLQLLFYSVGIGQISSEVPQNLSASRPQDRQFILSSKKLLLSDSGFYLCAWGTVYNSPLHFGNGTRLTVT.

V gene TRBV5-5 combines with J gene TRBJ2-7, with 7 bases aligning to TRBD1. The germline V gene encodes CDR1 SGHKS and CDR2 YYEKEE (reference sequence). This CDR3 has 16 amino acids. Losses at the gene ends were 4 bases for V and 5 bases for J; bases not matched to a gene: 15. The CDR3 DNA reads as TGTGCCAGCAGCCCCCGGACAGGAACCTTCTCGGACGAGCAGTACTTC. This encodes CASSPRTGTFSDEQYF.

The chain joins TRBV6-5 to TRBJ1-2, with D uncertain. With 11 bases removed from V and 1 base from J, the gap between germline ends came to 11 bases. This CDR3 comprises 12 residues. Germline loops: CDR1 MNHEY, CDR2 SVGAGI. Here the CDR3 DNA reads TGTGCCTCCAAAGAGTTTAACTATGGCTACACCTTC. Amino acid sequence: CASKEFNYGYTF.

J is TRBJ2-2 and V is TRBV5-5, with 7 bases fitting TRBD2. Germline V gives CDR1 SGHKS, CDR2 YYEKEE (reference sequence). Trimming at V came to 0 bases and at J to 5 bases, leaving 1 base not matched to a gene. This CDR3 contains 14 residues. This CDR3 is CASSLGGGTGELFF. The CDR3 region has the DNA TGTGCCAGCAGCTTGGGCGGGGGTACCGGGGAGCTGTTTTTT.

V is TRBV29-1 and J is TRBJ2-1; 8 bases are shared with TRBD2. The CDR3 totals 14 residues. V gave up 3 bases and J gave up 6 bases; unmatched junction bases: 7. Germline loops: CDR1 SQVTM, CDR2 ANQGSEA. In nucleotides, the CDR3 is TGCAGCGTTGATCCGGGGGGGCGACTCAATGAGCAGTTCTTC. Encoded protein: CSVDPGGRLNEQFF.

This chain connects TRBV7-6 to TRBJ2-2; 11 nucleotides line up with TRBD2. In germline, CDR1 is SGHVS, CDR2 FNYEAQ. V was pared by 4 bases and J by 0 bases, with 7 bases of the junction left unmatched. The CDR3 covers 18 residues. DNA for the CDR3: TGTGCCAGCAGCTCGCTTCTAGCGGGGGGAGCGAACACCGGGGAGCTGTTTTTT. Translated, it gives CASSSLLAGGANTGELFF.

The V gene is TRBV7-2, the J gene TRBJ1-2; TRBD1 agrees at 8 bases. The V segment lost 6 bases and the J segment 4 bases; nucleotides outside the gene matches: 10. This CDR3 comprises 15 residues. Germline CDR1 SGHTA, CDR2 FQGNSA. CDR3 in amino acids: CASSDRGSSPYGYTF. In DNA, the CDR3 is TGTGCCAGCAGTGACAGGGGTTCATCCCCCTATGGCTACACCTTC. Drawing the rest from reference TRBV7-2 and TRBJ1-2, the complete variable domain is GAGVSQSPSNKVTEKGKDVELRCDPISGHTALYWYRQSLGQGLEFLIYFQGNSAPDKSGLPSDRFSAERTGGSVSTLTIQRTQQEDSAVYLCASSDRGSSPYGYTFGSGTRLTVV.

For the CDR3, the DNA is TGTGCCAGCAGCTTGGGAGGGGGCTGGGATAATGAGCAGTTCTTC. Translation gives CASSLGGGWDNEQFF. The genes are TRBV5-5 and TRBJ2-1; 7 bases line up with TRBD1. V trimming: 0 bases; J trimming: 7 bases; junction bases outside the gene matches: 7. The length of the CDR3 is 15 residues. CDR1 and CDR2 (germline): SGHKS, YYEKEE (reference sequence).

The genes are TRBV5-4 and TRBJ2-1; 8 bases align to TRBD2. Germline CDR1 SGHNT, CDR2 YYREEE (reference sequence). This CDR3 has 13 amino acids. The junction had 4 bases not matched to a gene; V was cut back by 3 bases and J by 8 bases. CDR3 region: CASSSQLADEQFF. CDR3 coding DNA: TGTGCCAGCAGCTCCCAACTAGCGGATGAGCAGTTCTTC. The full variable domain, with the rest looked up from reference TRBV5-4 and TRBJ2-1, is ETGVTQSPTHLIKTRGQQVTLRCSSQSGHNTVSWYQQALGQGPQFIFQYYREEENGRGNFPPRFSGLQFPNYSSELNVNALELDDSALYLCASSSQLADEQFFGPGTRLTVL.

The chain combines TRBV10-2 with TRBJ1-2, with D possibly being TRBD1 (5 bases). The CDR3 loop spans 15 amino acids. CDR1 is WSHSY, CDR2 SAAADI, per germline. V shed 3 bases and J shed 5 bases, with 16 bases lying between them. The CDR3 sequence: CASSDAGGGRYGYTF. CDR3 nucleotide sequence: TGCGCCAGCAGTGATGCCGGGGGAGGGAGGTATGGCTACACCTTC.

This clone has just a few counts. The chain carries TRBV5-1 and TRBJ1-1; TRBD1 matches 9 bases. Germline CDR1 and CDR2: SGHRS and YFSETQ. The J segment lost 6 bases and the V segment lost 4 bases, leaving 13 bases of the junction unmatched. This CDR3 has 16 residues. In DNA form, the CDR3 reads TGCGCCAGCAGCACCACCGGGACAGGGTACGGCGCTGAAGCTTTCTTT. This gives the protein CASSTTGTGYGAEAFF.

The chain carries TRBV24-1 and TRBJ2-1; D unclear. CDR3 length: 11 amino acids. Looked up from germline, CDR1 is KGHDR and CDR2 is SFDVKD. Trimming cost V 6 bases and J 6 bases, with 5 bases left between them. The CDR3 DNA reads TGTGCCACCAGTCTCCTCAATGAGCAGTTCTTC. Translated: CATSLLNEQFF.

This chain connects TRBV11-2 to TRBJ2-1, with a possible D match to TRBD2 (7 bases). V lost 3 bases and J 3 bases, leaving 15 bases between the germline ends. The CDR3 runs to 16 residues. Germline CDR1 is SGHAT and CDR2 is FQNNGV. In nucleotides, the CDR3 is TGTGCCAGCAGCTTGGCTGGCGGGGGCGTCTACAATGAGCAGTTCTTC. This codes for CASSLAGGGVYNEQFF.

The CDR3 reads CASSEGQGYGYTF. CDR3 sequence (DNA): TGTGCCAGCAGTGAGGGACAGGGGTATGGCTACACCTTC. The chain has TRBV2 and TRBJ1-2, with 10 bases aligning to TRBD1. Germline lookup yields CDR1 SNHLY and CDR2 FYNNEI. V shed 3 bases and J 5 bases; nucleotides not matched to a gene: 0. The CDR3 has 13 residues. The whole variable domain, filled in from reference TRBV2 and TRBJ1-2, reads EPEVTQTPSHQVTQMGQEVILRCVPISNHLYFYWYRQILGQKVEFLVSFYNNEISEKSEIFDDQFSVERPDGSNFTLKIRSTKLEDSAMYFCASSEGQGYGYTFGSGTRLTVV.

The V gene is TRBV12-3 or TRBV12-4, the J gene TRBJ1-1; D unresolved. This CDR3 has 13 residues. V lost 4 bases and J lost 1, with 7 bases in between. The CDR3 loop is CASSYRGNTEAFF. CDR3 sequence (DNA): TGTGCCAGCAGTTACCGGGGGAACACTGAAGCTTTCTTT.

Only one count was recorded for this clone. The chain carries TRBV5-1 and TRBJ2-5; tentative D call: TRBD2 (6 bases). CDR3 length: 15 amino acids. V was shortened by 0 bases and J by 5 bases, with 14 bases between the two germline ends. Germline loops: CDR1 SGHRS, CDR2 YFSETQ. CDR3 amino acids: CASSLEGLNLETQYF. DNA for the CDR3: TGCGCCAGCAGCTTGGAGGGACTTAACTTGGAGACCCAGTACTTC.